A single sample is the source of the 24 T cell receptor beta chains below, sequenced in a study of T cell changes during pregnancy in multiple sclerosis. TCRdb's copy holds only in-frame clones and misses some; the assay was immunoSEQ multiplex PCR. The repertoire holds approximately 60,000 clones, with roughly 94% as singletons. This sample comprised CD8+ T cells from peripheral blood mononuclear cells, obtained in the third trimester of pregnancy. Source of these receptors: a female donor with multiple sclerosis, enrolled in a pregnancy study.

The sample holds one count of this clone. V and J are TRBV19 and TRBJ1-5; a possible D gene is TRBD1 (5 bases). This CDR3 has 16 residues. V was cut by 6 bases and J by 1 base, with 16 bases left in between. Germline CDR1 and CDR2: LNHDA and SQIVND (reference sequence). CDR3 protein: CASSPTETVSNQPQHF. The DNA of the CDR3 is TGTGCCAGTAGCCCAACCGAGACAGTAAGCAATCAGCCCCAGCATTTT. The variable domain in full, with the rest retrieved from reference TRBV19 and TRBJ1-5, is DGGITQSPKYLFRKEGQNVTLSCEQNLNHDAMYWYRQDPGQGLRLIYYSQIVNDFQKGDIAEGYSVSREKKESFPLTVTSAQKNPTAFYLCASSPTETVSNQPQHFGDGTRLSIL.

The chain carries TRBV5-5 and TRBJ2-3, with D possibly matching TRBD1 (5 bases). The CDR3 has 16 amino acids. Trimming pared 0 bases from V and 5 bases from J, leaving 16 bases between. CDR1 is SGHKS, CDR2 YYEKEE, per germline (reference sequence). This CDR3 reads CASSLAQGRRQDTQYF. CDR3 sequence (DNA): TGTGCCAGCAGCTTGGCCCAGGGAAGACGGCAAGATACGCAGTATTTT.

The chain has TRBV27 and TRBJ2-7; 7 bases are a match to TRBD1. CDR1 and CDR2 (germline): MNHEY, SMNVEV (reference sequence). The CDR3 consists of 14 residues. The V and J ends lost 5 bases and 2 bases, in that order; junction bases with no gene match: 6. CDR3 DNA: TGTGCCAGCAGTCCCGGACAGGTAACCTACGAGCAGTACTTC. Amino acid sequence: CASSPGQVTYEQYF.

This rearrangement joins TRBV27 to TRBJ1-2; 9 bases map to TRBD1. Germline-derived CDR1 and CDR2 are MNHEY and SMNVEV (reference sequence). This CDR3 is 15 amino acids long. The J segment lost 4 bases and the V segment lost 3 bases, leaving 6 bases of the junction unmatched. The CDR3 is CASSFETGGSYGYTF. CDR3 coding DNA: TGTGCCAGCAGTTTCGAGACAGGGGGAAGCTATGGCTACACCTTC.

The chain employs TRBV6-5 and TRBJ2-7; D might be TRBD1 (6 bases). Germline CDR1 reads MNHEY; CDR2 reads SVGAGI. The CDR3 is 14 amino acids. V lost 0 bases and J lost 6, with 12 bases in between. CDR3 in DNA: TGTGCCAGCAGTTACTCGTTCAGGGGTAGCGAGCAGTACTTC. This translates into CASSYSFRGSEQYF.

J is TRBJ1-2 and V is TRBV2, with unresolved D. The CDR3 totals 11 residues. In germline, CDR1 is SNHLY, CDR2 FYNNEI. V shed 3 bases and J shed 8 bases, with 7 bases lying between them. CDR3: CASSDPLGYTF. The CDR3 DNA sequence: TGTGCCAGCAGTGATCCGTTAGGCTACACCTTC.

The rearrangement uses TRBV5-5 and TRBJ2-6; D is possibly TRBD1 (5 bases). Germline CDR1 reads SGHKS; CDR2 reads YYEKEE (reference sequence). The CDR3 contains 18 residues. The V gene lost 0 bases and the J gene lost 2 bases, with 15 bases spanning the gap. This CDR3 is CASSLGYGAVTGANVLTF. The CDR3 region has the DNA TGTGCCAGCAGCTTGGGATATGGGGCTGTGACTGGGGCCAACGTCCTGACTTTC.

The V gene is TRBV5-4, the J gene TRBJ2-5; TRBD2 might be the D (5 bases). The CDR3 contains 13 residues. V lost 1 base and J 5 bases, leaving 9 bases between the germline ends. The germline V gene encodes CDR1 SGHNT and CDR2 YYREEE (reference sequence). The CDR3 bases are TGTGCCAGCAGCTTGAGAGGGTGGGAGACCCAGTACTTC. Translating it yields CASSLRGWETQYF.

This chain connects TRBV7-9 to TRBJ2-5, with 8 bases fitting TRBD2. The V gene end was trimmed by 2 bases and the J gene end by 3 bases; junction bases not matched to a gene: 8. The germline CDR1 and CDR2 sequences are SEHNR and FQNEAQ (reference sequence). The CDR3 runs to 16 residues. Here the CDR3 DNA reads TGTGCCAGCAGCTTACGGGTACGAGCGGGAGAAGAGACCCAGTACTTC. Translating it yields CASSLRVRAGEETQYF.

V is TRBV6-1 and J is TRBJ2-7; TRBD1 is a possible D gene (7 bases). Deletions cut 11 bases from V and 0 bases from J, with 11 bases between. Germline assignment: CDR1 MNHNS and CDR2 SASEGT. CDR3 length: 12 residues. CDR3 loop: CAGGDSSYEQYF. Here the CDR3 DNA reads TGTGCCGGAGGGGACAGCTCCTACGAGCAGTACTTC.

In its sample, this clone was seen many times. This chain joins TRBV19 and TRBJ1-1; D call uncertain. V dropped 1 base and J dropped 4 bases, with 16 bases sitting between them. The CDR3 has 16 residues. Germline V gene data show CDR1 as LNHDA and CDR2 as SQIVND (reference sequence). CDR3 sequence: CASSIVSGGFGTEAFF. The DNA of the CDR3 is TGTGCCAGTAGTATAGTATCAGGAGGGTTCGGCACTGAAGCTTTCTTT.

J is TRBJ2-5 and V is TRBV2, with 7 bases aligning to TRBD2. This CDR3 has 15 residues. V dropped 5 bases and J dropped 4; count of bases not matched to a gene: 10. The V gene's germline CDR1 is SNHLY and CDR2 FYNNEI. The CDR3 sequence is CASSPAPGGAETQYF. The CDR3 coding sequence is TGTGCCAGCAGTCCCGCGCCGGGGGGAGCAGAGACCCAGTACTTC.

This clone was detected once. CDR3: CASSFSAGVIDTQYF. The CDR3 DNA follows: TGTGCCAGCAGCTTTAGTGCGGGAGTCATAGATACGCAGTATTTT. The J gene is TRBJ2-3, the V gene TRBV7-2; the match to TRBD2 covers 7 bases. This CDR3 contains 15 residues. Germline loops: CDR1 SGHTA, CDR2 FQGNSA. V was pared by 3 bases and J by 5 bases, with 8 bases of the junction left unmatched.

The DNA of the CDR3 is TGTGCCTGGGGCGGACTAGCGTTTTATGAGCAGTTCTTC. The encoded protein is CAWGGLAFYEQFF. The chain employs TRBV30 and TRBJ2-1; 9 bases align to TRBD2. CDR1 and CDR2 from the germline V gene are GTSNPN and SVGIG (reference sequence). The V segment lost 5 bases and the J segment 8 bases; nucleotides outside the gene matches: 7. The CDR3 sequence is 13 residues long.

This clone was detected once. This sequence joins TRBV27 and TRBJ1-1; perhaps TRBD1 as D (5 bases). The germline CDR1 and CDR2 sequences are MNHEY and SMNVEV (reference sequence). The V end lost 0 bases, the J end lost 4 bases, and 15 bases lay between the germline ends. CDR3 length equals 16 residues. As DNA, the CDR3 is TGTGCCAGCAGTTTATCGCCCGGGGGAGGGGTCACTGAAGCTTTCTTT. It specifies CASSLSPGGGVTEAFF.

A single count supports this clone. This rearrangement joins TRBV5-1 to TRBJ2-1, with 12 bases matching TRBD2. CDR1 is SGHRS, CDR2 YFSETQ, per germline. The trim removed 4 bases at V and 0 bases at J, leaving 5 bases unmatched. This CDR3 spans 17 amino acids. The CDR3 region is CASSTGLAGSSYNEQFF. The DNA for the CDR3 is TGCGCCAGCAGCACGGGACTAGCGGGTAGCTCCTACAATGAGCAGTTCTTC.

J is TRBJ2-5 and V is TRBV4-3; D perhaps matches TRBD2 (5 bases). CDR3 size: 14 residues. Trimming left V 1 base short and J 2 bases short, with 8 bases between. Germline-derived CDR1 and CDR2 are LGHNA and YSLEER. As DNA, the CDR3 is TGCGCCAGCAGCCAAGCGGGAACACAAGAGACCCAGTACTTC. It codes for CASSQAGTQETQYF.

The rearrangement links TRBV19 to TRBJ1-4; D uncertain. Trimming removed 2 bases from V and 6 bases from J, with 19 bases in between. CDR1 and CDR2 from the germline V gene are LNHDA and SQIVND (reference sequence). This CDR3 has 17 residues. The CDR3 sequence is CASSITEAGYLDEKLFF. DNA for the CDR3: TGTGCCAGTAGTATAACGGAGGCAGGCTACTTAGATGAAAAACTGTTTTTT.

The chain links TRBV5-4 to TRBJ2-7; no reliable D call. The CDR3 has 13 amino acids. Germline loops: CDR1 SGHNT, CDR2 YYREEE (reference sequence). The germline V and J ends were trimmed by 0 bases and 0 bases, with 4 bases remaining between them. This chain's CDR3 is CASSLGSSYEQYF. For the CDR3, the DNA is TGTGCCAGCAGCTTGGGGAGCTCCTACGAGCAGTACTTC.

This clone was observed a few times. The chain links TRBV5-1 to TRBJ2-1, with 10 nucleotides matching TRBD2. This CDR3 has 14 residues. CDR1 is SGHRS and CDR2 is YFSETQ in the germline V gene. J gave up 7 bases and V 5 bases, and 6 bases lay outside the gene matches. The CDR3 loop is CASRDTSGANEQFF. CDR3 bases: TGCGCCAGCAGGGATACTAGCGGGGCGAATGAGCAGTTCTTC.

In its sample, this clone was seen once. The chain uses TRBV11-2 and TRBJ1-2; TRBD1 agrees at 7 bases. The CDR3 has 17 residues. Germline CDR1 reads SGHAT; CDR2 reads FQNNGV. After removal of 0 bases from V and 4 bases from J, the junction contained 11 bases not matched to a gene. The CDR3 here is CASSLDRDSGPVYGYTF. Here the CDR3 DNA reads TGTGCCAGCAGCTTAGATCGGGACAGCGGACCGGTCTATGGCTACACCTTC.

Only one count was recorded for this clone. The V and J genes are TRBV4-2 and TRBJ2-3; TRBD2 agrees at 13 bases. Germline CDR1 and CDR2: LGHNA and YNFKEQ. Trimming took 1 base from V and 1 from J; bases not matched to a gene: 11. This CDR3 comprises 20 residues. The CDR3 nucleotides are TGTGCCAGCAGCCAAGCCCTGCAACTAGCGGGAGGGCCGGGCACAGATACGCAGTATTTT. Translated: CASSQALQLAGGPGTDTQYF.

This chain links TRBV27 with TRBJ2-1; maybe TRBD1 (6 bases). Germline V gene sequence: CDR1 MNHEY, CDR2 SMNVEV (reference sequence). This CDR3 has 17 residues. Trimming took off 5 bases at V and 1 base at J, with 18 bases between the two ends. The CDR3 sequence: CASSHSGARASYNEQFF. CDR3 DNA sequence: TGTGCCAGCAGTCACTCAGGGGCCAGGGCGTCCTACAATGAGCAGTTCTTC.

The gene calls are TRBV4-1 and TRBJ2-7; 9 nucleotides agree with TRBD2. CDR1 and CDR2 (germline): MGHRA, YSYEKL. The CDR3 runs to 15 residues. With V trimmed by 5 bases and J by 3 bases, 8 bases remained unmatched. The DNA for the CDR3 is TGCGCCAGCAGCTTCCGGACTAGCGAGAGCTACGAGCAGTACTTC. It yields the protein CASSFRTSESYEQYF.